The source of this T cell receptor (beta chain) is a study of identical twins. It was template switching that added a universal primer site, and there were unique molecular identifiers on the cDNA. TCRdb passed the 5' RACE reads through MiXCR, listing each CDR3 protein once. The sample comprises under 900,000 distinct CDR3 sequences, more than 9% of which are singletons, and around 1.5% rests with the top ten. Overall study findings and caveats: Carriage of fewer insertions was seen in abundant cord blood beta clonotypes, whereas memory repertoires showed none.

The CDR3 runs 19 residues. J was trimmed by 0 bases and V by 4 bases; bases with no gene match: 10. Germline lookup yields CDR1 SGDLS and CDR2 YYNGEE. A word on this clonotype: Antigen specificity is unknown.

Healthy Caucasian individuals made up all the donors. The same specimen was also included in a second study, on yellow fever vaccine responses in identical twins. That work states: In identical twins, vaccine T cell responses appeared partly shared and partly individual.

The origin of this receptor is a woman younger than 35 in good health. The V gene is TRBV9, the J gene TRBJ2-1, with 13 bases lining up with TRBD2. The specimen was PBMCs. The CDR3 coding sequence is TGTGCCAGCAGCACCAGACTAGCGGGAGGCTCGAGCTCCTACAATGAGCAGTTCTTC. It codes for CASSTRLAGGSSSYNEQFF. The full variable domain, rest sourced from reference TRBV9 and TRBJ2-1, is DSGVTQTPKHLITATGQRVTLRCSPRSGDLSVYWYQQSLDQGLQFLIQYYNGEERAKGNILERFSAQQFPDLHSELNLSSLELGDSALYFCASSTRLAGGSSSYNEQFFGPGTRLTVL.